This record looks at one TCR beta chain sequence and its context. This entry comes from a study of blood T cell repertoires in COVID-19. Study details: Spain, Italy and the United States supplied samples that represented acute and convalescent COVID-19.

CDR1 and CDR2 (germline): SGHRS, YFSETQ. The trim removed 0 bases at V and 5 bases at J, leaving 9 bases unmatched. The CDR3 is made up of 16 amino acids. Sequenced by immunoSEQ multiplex PCR; TCRdb stores in-frame clones only, minus some. The sample holds tens of thousands of clones, nearly 85% seen once. V and J are TRBV5-1 and TRBJ2-3; 7 bases line up with TRBD2. The sample taken for sequencing was peripheral blood. This TCR came from a woman aged 80 or over with acute or convalescent COVID-19. The CDR3 loop is CASSLAGSGTGDTQYF. CDR3 DNA: TGCGCCAGCAGCTTGGCCGGAAGCGGGACTGGAGATACGCAGTATTTT.